This TCR beta chain was documented in a study of T cells in Graves' hyperthyroidism and ophthalmopathy. TCR beta CDR3 region amplification was performed from RNA transcripts. HTBI primers were the set used in a first-round RT-PCR of the TCR CDR3. MiXCR, applied by TCRdb to the multiplex PCR reads, yields one record per CDR3 protein. The top ten hold just over 8% of the sample, which has roughly 580,000 distinct CDR3 sequences, under 60% seen once. Trimming took off 0 bases at V and 0 bases at J, with 8 bases between the two ends. There are 15 residues in the CDR3. CDR1 MNHEY and CDR2 SVGAGI come from the germline V gene. This clonotype was seen more than once but under ten times.

This chain uses TRBV6-5 with TRBJ1-1; D gene unclear. The clonotype originates from a woman between 18 and 29 years old with Graves' hyperthyroidism. Material: peripheral blood or thyroid tissue (not recorded which). The CDR3 region has the DNA TGTGCCAGCAGTTACTCTGGGTTCATGAACACTGAAGCTTTCTTT. Protein sequence: CASSYSGFMNTEAFF.